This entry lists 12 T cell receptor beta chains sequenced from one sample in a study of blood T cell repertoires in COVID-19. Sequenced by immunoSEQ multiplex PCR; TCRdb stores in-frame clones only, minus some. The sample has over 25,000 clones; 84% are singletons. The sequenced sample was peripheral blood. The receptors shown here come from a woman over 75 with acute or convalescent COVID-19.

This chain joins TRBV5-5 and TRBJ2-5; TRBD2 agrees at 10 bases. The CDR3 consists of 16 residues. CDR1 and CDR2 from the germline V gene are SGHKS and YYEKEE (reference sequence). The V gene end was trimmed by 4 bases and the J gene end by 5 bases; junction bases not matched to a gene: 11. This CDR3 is CASSALSGGSGETQYF. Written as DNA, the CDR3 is TGTGCCAGCAGCGCCCTTAGCGGGGGGTCGGGTGAGACCCAGTACTTC.

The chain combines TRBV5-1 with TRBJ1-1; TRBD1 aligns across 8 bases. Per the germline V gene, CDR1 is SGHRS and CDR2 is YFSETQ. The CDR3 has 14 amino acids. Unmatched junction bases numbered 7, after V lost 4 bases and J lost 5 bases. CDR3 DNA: TGCGCCAGCAGCCCGGACAGGGTCGTAACTGAAGCTTTCTTT. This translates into CASSPDRVVTEAFF.

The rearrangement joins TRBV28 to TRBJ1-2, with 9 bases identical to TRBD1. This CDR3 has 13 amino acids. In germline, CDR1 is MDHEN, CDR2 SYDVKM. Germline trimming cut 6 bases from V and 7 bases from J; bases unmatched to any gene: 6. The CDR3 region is CASRKTGGRGYTF. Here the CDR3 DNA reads TGTGCCAGCAGGAAAACAGGGGGCCGTGGCTACACCTTC.

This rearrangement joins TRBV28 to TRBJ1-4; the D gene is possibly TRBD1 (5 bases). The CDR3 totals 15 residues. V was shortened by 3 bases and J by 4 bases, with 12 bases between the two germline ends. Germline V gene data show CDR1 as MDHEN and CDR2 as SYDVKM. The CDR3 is CASSLPTAINEKLFF. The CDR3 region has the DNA TGTGCCAGCAGTTTGCCGACAGCGATTAATGAAAAACTGTTTTTT.

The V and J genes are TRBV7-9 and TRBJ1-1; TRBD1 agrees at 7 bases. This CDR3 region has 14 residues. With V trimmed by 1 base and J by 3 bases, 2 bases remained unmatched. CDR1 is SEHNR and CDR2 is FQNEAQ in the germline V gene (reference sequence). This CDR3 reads CASSLGDRDTEAFF. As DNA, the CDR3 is TGTGCCAGCAGCTTAGGAGACAGGGACACTGAAGCTTTCTTT.

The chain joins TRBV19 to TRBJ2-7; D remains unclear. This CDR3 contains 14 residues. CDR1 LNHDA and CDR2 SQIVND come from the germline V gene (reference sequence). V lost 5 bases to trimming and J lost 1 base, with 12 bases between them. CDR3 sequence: CASSPRRSSYEQYF. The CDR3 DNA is TGTGCCAGTAGTCCCCGGCGGTCGTCCTACGAGCAGTACTTC.

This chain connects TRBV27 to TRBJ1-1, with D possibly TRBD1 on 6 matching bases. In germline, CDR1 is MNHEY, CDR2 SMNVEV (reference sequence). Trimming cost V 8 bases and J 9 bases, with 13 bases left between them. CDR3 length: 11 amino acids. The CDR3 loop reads CASYRDLKAFF. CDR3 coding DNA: TGTGCCAGCTACAGGGACCTTAAAGCTTTCTTT.

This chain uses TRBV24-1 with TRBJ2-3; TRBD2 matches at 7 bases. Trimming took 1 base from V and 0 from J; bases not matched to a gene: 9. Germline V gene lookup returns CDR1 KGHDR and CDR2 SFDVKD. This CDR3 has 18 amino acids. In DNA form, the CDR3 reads TGTGCCACCAGTGATTTTAGTGGGACTACTACTAGCACAGATACGCAGTATTTT. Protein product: CATSDFSGTTTSTDTQYF.

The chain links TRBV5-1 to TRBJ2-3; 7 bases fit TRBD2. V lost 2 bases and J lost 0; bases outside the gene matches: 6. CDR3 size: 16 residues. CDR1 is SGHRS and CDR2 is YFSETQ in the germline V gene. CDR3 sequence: CASSFGAGPSTDTQYF. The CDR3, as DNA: TGCGCCAGCAGCTTCGGAGCGGGGCCTAGCACAGATACGCAGTATTTT.

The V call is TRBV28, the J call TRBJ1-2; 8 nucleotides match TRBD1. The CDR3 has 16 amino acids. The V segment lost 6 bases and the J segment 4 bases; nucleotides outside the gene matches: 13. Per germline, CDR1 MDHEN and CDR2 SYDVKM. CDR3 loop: CASSLSGGASSYGYTF. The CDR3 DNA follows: TGTGCCAGCAGCCTTTCAGGGGGCGCATCGAGCTATGGCTACACCTTC.

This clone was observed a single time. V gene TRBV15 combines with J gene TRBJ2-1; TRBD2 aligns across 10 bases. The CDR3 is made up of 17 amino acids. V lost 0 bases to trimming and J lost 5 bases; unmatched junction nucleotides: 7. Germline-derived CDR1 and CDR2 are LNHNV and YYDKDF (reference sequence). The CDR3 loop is CATSRDSGTSAHNEQFF. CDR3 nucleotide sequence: TGTGCCACCAGCAGAGATTCCGGGACTAGCGCTCACAATGAGCAGTTCTTC.

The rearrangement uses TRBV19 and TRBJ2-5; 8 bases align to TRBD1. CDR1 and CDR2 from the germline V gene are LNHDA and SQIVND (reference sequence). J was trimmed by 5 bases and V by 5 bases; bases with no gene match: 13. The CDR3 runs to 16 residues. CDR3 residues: CASSPFRTGSGETQYF. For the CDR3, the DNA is TGTGCCAGTAGTCCATTTCGGACAGGGTCTGGGGAGACCCAGTACTTC.